A single sample is the source of the 12 T cell receptor beta chains below, sequenced in a study of control samples from healthy donors and cancer patients. Assay used: immunoSEQ multiplex PCR; TCRdb lists only in-frame clones, some missing. The profile shows about 31,000 clones, 94% of them singletons. Sequencing input: blood. These receptors all stem from a man aged 55 to 70 in good health.

The chain joins TRBV5-4 to TRBJ1-1, with D unclear. The V gene's germline CDR1 is SGHNT and CDR2 YYREEE (reference sequence). The CDR3 loop spans 13 amino acids. With 1 base removed from V and 3 bases from J, the gap between germline ends came to 7 bases. The CDR3 sequence: CASSLWGDTEAFF. The CDR3 DNA reads TGTGCCAGCAGCTTGTGGGGAGACACTGAAGCTTTCTTT.

The chain carries TRBV24-1 and TRBJ1-4; a possible D gene is TRBD1 (5 bases). Deletions cut 11 bases from V and 8 bases from J, with 14 bases between. This CDR3 contains 12 residues. Per the germline V gene, CDR1 is KGHDR and CDR2 is SFDVKD. The CDR3 spells CAKHPRGEKLFF. The CDR3 DNA reads TGTGCCAAACACCCCCGGGGGGAAAAACTGTTTTTT.

The sample holds one count of this clone. V is TRBV4-1 and J is TRBJ2-7; D is unclear. The CDR3 is 15 amino acids. Trimming cost V 0 bases and J 5 bases, with 14 bases left between them. CDR1 and CDR2 (germline): MGHRA, YSYEKL. CDR3 nucleotide sequence: TGCGCCAGCAGCCAAGACGTCCCAGGAATTAACGAGCAGTACTTC. Amino acids: CASSQDVPGINEQYF.

The chain uses TRBV7-2 and TRBJ1-2; 10 bases agree with TRBD1. Germline values: CDR1 SGHTA, CDR2 FQGNSA. The CDR3 extends over 14 amino acids. Trimming at V came to 6 bases and at J to 8 bases, leaving 9 bases not matched to a gene. This CDR3 reads CASRPPGTGVGYTF. CDR3 nucleotides: TGTGCCAGCAGACCTCCCGGGACAGGGGTCGGCTACACCTTC.

The V gene is TRBV5-5, the J gene TRBJ1-1, with 7 bases matching TRBD1. The V gene's germline CDR1 is SGHKS and CDR2 YYEKEE (reference sequence). J lost 2 bases, V lost 5 bases, and 6 bases had no gene match. The CDR3 is made up of 14 amino acids. Written as DNA, the CDR3 is TGTGCCAGCAGAACCGGGACAGCAAACACTGAAGCTTTCTTT. Its translation is CASRTGTANTEAFF.

This chain connects TRBV27 to TRBJ2-3; D is uncertain. Looked up from germline, CDR1 is MNHEY and CDR2 is SMNVEV (reference sequence). The CDR3 is 15 residues long. V lost 6 bases and J lost 3, with 16 bases in between. CDR3 coding DNA: TGTGCCAGCAGCTTGGATTCACCCCCAACAGATACGCAGTATTTT. Residues: CASSLDSPPTDTQYF.

J is TRBJ1-2 and V is TRBV29-1; D remains ambiguous. CDR3 size: 12 residues. Germline V lookup: CDR1 SQVTM, CDR2 ANQGSEA. V shed 7 bases and J shed 4 bases, with 13 bases lying between them. In DNA form, the CDR3 reads TGCAGCGGTCCGGGGTTACTCTATGGCTACACCTTC. Protein: CSGPGLLYGYTF.

The chain links TRBV3-1 (or the pseudogene TRBV3-2) to TRBJ1-2; D perhaps matches TRBD1 (6 bases). The CDR3 has 14 residues. Germline-derived CDR1 and CDR2 are LGHDT and YNNKEL (reference sequence). The ends were cut back, 4 bases at V and 4 bases at J, with 13 bases in the middle. The CDR3 sequence is CASSRGAAPYGYTF. As DNA, the CDR3 is TGTGCCAGCAGCCGGGGGGCCGCCCCCTATGGCTACACCTTC.

The gene calls are TRBV10-1 and TRBJ2-7; D might be TRBD1 (6 bases). The CDR3 spans 12 residues. V was pared by 6 bases and J by 3 bases, with 9 bases between. Germline V gives CDR1 WNHNN, CDR2 SYGVQD (reference sequence). CDR3 nucleotide sequence: TGCGCCAGCAGGGACAGATACTACGAGCAGTACTTC. This translates into CASRDRYYEQYF.

The chain joins TRBV21-1 to TRBJ1-1; the D segment call TRBD1 is taken from the table without a DNA check. TRBV21-1 is shown as a pseudogene. CDR3 length: 15 amino acids. CDR3 protein: CASTCLGQKNTEAFF. CDR3 in DNA: TGTGCCAGCACCTGCCTGGGACAAAAGAACACTGAAGCTTTCTTT.

The rearrangement uses TRBV25-1 and TRBJ2-3; D remains unclear. This CDR3 contains 14 residues. With 1 base removed from V and 1 base from J, the gap between germline ends came to 6 bases. Germline lookup yields CDR1 MGHDK and CDR2 SYGVNS. CDR3 sequence: CASSEWTRTDTQYF. DNA of the CDR3: TGTGCCAGCAGTGAATGGACGCGCACAGATACGCAGTATTTT.

The sample holds one count of this clone. The V call is TRBV18, the J call TRBJ1-1; a weak D match, TRBD1 (6 bases). Germline V CDR1 and CDR2: KGHSH, LQKENI. V lost 8 bases to trimming and J lost 4 bases, with 14 bases between them. The CDR3 extends over 13 amino acids. The chain's CDR3 is CASRDKSITEAFF. The CDR3, as DNA: TGTGCCAGCCGGGACAAGAGCATCACTGAAGCTTTCTTT.